Reported below is one TCR beta chain. Libraries were prepared by immunoSEQ multiplex PCR; TCRdb keeps only in-frame clonotypes and omits some of them. Here the sample spans under 80,000 clones, around 97% being singletons. The sample originates from a study of technical replicates of blood from several donors. Germline V gene sequence: CDR1 MNHNS, CDR2 SASEGT. Germline trimming cut 1 base from V and 11 bases from J; bases unmatched to any gene: 19. This CDR3 comprises 18 residues. The rearrangement uses TRBV6-1 and TRBJ2-5; the match to TRBD2 covers 10 bases. This receptor was obtained from a human donor in good health. The specimen sequenced was T cells isolated from PBMCs. The CDR3 here is CASSEVLLAGVADGEQYF. The CDR3, as DNA: TGTGCCAGCAGTGAAGTCCTCCTAGCGGGAGTTGCTGACGGAGAGCAGTACTTC.